A selection of T cell receptor beta chains follows, all from one sample in a study of T cell repertoires in cytomegalovirus infection. A single record per CDR3 protein comes from TCRdb applying MiXCR to the reads. In the table there are about 150,000 distinct CDR3 sequences, roughly a quarter of which are singletons. The material sequenced was PBMCs. The receptor set was obtained from a human donor in good health (CMV status not recorded). Some clones in this sample may be carry-over from other donors' samples. CDR3s include the opening cysteine and the closing phenylalanine or tryptophan. D genes are given only for firm matches. Rows give clone size only sometimes, using once, few, many, or a class for an expanded clone.

V	J	size	D	DNA	CDR3
TRBV6-1	TRBJ2-7	-	-	TGTGCCAGTTCAGGGACCGGGGTCTCCTACGAGCAGTACTTC	CASSGTGVSYEQYF
TRBV12-3/TRBV12-4	TRBJ2-7	many	-	TGTGCCAGCAGTCCCGCGGGGTCGAGCTCCTACGAGCAGTACTTC	CASSPAGSSSYEQYF
TRBV7-3	TRBJ2-7	-	-	TGTGCCAGCAGCTTAATGTCTGGGGGCGAGCAGTACTTC	CASSLMSGGEQYF
TRBV25-1	TRBJ1-4	-	-	TGTGCCAGCAGTGAATGGAACAAACTGTTTTTT	CASSEWNKLFF
TRBV7-3	TRBJ2-1	-	TRBD2	TGTGCCAGCAGCTTAACCTCAGCGGGAGGTAGGGATGAGCAGTTCTTC	CASSLTSAGGRDEQFF
TRBV28	TRBJ1-3	-	-	TGTGCCAGCAGACCCTTAGGAAACACCATATATTTT	CASRPLGNTIYF
TRBV12-3/TRBV12-4	TRBJ2-3	-	TRBD2	TGTGCCAGCAGTGTAGCGGGAGGTGGAGATACGCAGTATTTT	CASSVAGGGDTQYF
TRBV3-1	TRBJ2-7	-	-	TGTGCCAGCAGCCGAGGCTCGACGAGCCGATACGAGCAGTACTTC	CASSRGSTSRYEQYF
TRBV5-1	TRBJ1-2	few	TRBD1	TGCGCCAGCAGCTTGGATGGGACAGGCCCGTATGGCTACACCTTC	CASSLDGTGPYGYTF
TRBV29-1	TRBJ1-1	-	-	TGCAGCGTTGTGGGGCAGGGACCGAACACTGAAGCTTTCTTT	CSVVGQGPNTEAFF
TRBV29-1	TRBJ1-1	-	-	TGCAGCGTTTTCCGTAGGGGCCCCCTGGACACTGAAGCTTTCTTT	CSVFRRGPLDTEAFF
TRBV20-1	TRBJ1-2	-	-	TGCAGTGCTAGAGATACGGGGGGGGGCTACACCTTC	CSARDTGGGYTF
TRBV11-2	TRBJ2-5	many	TRBD2	TGTGCCAGCAGTTCGGGACTAGCGGGCTACCAAGAGACCCAGTACTTC	CASSSGLAGYQETQYF
TRBV6-5	TRBJ2-2	few	-	TGTGCCAGCGGGACCGAGGCGGGGAACGCGAACACCGGGGAGCTGTTTTTT	CASGTEAGNANTGELFF
TRBV20-1	TRBJ2-1	few	-	TGCAGTGCTAGAGATCTAGCAGGCTTAAGGAATGAGCAGTTCTTC	CSARDLAGLRNEQFF
TRBV30	TRBJ1-2	-	-	TGTGCCTGGAGTGTCATAAGACAGCCAACTAACTATGGCTACACCTTC	CAWSVIRQPTNYGYTF
TRBV19	TRBJ2-2	few	TRBD1	TGTGCCAGTAGTATAGATCCCAGGGGGCGGCGAGAGGAGCTGTTTTTT	CASSIDPRGRREELFF
TRBV5-1	TRBJ2-3	-	TRBD2	TGCGCCAGCAGCTCGGGACTAGGAGGTGAAGATACGCAGTATTTT	CASSSGLGGEDTQYF
TRBV4-1	TRBJ1-1	-	-	TGCGCCAGCAGCCAAGTTAACAGCCTCATGAACACTGAAGCTTTCTTT	CASSQVNSLMNTEAFF
TRBV7-8	TRBJ2-7	many	TRBD1	TGTGCCAGCAGCTGGACAGGGTCCTCCTACGAGCAGTACTTC	CASSWTGSSYEQYF
TRBV6-2/TRBV6-3	TRBJ2-4	-	-	TGTGCCAGCAGTCTTCCGCCTCGGGGGTATGAAAACATTCAGTACTTC	CASSLPPRGYENIQYF
TRBV20-1	TRBJ1-1	-	-	TGCAGTGCTAAAGGTCTGGGCACTGAAGCTTTCTTT	CSAKGLGTEAFF
TRBV10-3	TRBJ2-5	-	TRBD1	TGTGCCATCAGTGAGTCGACGACAGGGGGGGAAGAGACCCAGTACTTC	CAISESTTGGEETQYF
TRBV5-1	TRBJ2-1	-	-	TGCGCCAGCAGCTTGAGGACGGACACCTACAATGAGCAGTTCTTC	CASSLRTDTYNEQFF
TRBV28	TRBJ1-2	-	TRBD1	TGTGCCAGCAGTTGGGCTCAGGGGGCGCAGAGTGGCTACACCTTC	CASSWAQGAQSGYTF
TRBV3-1	TRBJ1-2	-	-	TGTGCCAGCAGCCACGAGGGCCCGTATGGCTACACCTTC	CASSHEGPYGYTF
TRBV7-2	TRBJ2-1	many	TRBD2	TGTGCCAGCAGCGACGGGACTAGCGGGGGGCACAATGAGCAGTTCTTC	CASSDGTSGGHNEQFF